This record looks at one T cell receptor (beta chain) sequence and its context. Its specificity is not known. Controls came from buffy coats of healthy blood donors. The protocol was immunoSEQ multiplex PCR, while the TCRdb copy is restricted to in-frame clones and leaves out a portion. The table records about 21,000 clones, about 79% of them present only once. This sample was included in a study of STAT5B mutations in CD4+ large granular lymphocyte leukemia. As for the study in general: Among healthy controls, a particular HLA allele went with more CDR3 'QG' motifs.

The CDR3 has 15 residues. V lost 2 bases and J lost 4, with 15 bases in between. Germline CDR1 and CDR2: GTSNPN and SVGIG (reference sequence). Study observations and caveats: TRBV06-family usage was enriched in top patient clones (8/27) versus controls (2/35).

Sequenced material: CD4+ T cells from blood buffy coats. This TCR was recovered from a human donor in good health. The gene calls are TRBV30 and TRBJ2-1, with D possibly matching TRBD2 (5 bases). CDR3 in DNA: TGTGCCTGGAGTCGGGATTCGGGGTATTACAATGAGCAGTTCTTC. Protein product: CAWSRDSGYYNEQFF.